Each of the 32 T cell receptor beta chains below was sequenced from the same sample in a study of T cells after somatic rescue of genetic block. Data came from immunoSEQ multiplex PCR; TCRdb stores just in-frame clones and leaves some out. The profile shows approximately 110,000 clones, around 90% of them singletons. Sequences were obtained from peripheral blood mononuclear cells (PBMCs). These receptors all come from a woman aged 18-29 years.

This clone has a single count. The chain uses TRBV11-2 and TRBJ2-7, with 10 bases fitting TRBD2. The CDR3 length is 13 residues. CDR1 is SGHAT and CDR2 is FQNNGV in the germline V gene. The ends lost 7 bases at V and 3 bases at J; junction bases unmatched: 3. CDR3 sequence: CASNGLADYEQYF. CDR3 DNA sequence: TGTGCCAGCAACGGACTAGCGGACTACGAGCAGTACTTC.

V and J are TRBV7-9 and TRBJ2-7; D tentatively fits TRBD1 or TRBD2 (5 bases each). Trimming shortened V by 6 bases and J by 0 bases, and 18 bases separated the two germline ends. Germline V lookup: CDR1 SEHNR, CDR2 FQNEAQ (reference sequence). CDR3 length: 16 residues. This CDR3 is CASREGFGDSSYEQYF. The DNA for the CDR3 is TGTGCCAGCAGAGAGGGGTTCGGAGACAGCTCCTACGAGCAGTACTTC. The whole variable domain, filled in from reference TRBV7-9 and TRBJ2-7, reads DTGVSQNPRHKITKRGQNVTFRCDPISEHNRLYWYRQTLGQGPEFLTYFQNEAQLEKSRLLSDRFSAERPKGSFSTLEIQRTEQGDSAMYLCASREGFGDSSYEQYFGPGTRLTVT.

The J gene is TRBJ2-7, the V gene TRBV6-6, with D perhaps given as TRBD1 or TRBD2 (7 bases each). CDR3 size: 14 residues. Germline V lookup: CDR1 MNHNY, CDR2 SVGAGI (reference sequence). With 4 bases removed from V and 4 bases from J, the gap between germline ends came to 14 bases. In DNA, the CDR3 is TGTGCCAGCAGTTGGCAGGGGGGAGGGTACGAGCAGTACTTC. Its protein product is CASSWQGGGYEQYF.

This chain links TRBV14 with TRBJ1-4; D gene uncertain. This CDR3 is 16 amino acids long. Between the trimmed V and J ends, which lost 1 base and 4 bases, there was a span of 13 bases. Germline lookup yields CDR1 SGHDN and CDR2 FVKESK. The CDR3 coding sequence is TGTGCCAGCAGCCAAGGAAAGCACTCCATTAATGAAAAACTGTTTTTT. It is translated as CASSQGKHSINEKLFF.

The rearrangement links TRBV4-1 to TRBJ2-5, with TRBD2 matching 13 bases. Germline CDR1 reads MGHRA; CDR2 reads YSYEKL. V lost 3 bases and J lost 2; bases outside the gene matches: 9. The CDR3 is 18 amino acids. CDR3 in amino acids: CASSQQTGGLAGQETQYF. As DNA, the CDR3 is TGCGCCAGCAGCCAGCAGACAGGGGGACTAGCGGGGCAAGAGACCCAGTACTTC.

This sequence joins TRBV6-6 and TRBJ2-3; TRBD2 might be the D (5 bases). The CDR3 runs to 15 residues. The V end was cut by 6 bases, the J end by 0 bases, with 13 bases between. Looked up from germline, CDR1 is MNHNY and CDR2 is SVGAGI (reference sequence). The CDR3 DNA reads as TGTGCCAGCAGCCCCCGGGGAGACAGCACAGATACGCAGTATTTT. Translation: CASSPRGDSTDTQYF.

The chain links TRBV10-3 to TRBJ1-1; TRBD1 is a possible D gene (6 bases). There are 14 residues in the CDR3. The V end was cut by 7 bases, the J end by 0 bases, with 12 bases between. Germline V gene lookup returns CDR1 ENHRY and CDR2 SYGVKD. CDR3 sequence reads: CAIIGDKMNTEAFF. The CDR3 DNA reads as TGTGCCATCATCGGGGACAAGATGAACACTGAAGCTTTCTTT.

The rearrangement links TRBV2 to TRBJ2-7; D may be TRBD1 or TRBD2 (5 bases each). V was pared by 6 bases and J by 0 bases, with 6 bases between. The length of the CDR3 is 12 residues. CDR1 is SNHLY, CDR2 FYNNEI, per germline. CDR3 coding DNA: TGTGCCAGCAGGGGGGACTCCTACGAGCAGTACTTC. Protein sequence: CASRGDSYEQYF.

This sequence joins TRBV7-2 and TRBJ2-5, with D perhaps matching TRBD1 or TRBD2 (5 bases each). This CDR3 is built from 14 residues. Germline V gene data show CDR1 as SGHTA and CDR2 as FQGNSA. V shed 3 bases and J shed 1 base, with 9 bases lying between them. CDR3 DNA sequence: TGTGCCAGCAGCTTGAGTGGGACCCAAGAGACCCAGTACTTC. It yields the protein CASSLSGTQETQYF.

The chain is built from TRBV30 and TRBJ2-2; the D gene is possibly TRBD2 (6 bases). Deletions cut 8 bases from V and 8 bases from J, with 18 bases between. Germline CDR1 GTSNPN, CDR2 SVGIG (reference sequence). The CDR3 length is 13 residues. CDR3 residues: CATSGLRAGELFF. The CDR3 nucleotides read TGTGCCACGTCGGGACTTAGGGCTGGGGAGCTGTTTTTT.

CDR3 DNA sequence: TGTGCCAGCAGTTCCATACAGGGCTACACTGAAGCTTTCTTT. Protein product: CASSSIQGYTEAFF. This chain connects TRBV6-6 to TRBJ1-1; TRBD1 is a possible D gene (6 bases). The germline gives CDR1 MNHNY, CDR2 SVGAGI (reference sequence). The CDR3 is 14 residues long. V lost 4 bases and J 3 bases, leaving 12 bases between the germline ends.

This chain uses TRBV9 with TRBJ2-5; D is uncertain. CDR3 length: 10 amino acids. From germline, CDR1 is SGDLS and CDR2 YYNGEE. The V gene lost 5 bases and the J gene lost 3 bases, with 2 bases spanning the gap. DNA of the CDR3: TGTGCCAGCAGGGAAGAGACCCAGTACTTC. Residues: CASREETQYF.

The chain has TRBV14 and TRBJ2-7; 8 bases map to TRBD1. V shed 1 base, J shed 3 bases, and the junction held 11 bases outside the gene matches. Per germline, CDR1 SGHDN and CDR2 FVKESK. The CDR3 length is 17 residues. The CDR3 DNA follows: TGTGCCAGCAGCCAAGGGAGGGCCAGGGGGCTGTTCTACGAGCAGTACTTC. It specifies CASSQGRARGLFYEQYF.

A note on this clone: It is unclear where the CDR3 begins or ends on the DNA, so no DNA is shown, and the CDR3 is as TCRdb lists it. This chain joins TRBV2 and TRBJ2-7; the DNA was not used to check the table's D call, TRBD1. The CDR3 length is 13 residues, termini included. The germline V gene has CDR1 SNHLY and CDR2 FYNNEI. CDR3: CASSSSDKREQYF.

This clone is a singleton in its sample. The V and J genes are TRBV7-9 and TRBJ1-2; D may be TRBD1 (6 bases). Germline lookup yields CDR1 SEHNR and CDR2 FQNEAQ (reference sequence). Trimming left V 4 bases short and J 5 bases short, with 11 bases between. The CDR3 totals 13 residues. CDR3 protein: CASSSGQLYGYTF. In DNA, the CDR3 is TGTGCCAGCAGCTCAGGACAGCTATATGGCTACACCTTC. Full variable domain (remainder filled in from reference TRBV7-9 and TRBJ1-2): DTGVSQNPRHKITKRGQNVTFRCDPISEHNRLYWYRQTLGQGPEFLTYFQNEAQLEKSRLLSDRFSAERPKGSFSTLEIQRTEQGDSAMYLCASSSGQLYGYTFGSGTRLTVV.

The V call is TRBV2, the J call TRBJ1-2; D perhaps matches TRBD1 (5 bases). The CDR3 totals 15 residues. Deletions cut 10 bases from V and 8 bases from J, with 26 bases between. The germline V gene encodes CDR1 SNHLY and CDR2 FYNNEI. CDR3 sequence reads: CATHPGSGPSRGYTF. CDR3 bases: TGTGCCACTCACCCAGGGTCGGGACCCTCTAGGGGCTACACCTTC.

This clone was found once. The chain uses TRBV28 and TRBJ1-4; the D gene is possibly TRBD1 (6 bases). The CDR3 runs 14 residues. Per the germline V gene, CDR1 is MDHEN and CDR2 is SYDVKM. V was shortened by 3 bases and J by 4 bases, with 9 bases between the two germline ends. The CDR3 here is CASSLPGVNEKLFF. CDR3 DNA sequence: TGTGCCAGCAGTTTGCCAGGGGTTAATGAAAAACTGTTTTTT.

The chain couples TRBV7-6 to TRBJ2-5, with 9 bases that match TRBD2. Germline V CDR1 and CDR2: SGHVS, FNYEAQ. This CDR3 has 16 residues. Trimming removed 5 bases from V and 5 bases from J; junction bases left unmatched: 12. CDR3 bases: TGTGCCAGCAGCGTTAATAGCGGCGGGGGGGTTGAGACCCAGTACTTC. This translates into CASSVNSGGGVETQYF.

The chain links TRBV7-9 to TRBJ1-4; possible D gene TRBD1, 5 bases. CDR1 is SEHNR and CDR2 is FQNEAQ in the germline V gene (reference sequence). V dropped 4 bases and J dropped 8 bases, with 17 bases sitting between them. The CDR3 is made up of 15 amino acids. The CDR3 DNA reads TGTGCCAGCAGCTCTGCGGGCAGGGTGGGGGAAAAACTGTTTTTT. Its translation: CASSSAGRVGEKLFF.

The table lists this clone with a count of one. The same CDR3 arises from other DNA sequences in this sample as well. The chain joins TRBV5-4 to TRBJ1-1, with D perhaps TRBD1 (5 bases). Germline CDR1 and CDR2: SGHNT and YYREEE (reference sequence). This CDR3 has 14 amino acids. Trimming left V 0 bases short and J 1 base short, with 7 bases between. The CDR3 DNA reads TGTGCCAGCAGCTTGGCGGGGGGGAACACTGAAGCTTTCTTT. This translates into CASSLAGGNTEAFF.

CDR3 in amino acids: CASSMVPASTDTQYF. The CDR3 nucleotides are TGTGCCAGCAGCATGGTCCCAGCTAGCACAGATACGCAGTATTTT. The chain recombines TRBV7-2 with TRBJ2-3, with D unclear. This CDR3 is 15 amino acids long. Germline V gene data show CDR1 as SGHTA and CDR2 as FQGNSA. Deletions cut 5 bases from V and 0 bases from J, with 12 bases between.

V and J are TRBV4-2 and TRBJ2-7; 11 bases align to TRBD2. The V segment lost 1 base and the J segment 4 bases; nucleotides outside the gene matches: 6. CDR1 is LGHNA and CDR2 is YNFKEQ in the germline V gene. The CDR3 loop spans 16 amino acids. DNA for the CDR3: TGTGCCAGCAGCCAAGTTACTAGCGGGGGCACATACGAGCAGTACTTC. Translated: CASSQVTSGGTYEQYF.

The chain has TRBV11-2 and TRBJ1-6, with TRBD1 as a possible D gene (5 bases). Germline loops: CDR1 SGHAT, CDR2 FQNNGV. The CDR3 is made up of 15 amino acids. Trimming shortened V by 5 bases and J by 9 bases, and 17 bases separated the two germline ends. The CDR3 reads CASSVQVVRGSPLHF. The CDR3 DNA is TGTGCCAGCAGCGTACAGGTCGTCCGGGGTTCACCCCTCCACTTT.

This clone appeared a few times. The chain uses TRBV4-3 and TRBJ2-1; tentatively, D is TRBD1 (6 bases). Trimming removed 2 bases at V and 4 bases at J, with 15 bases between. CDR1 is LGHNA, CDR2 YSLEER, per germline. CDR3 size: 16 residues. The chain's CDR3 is CASSQSDQGNYNEQFF. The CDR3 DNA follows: TGCGCCAGCAGCCAAAGTGATCAGGGGAATTACAATGAGCAGTTCTTC.

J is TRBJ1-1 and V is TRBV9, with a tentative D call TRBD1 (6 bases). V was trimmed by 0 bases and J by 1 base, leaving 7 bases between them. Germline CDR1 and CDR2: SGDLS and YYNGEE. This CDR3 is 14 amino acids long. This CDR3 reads CASSVGTANTEAFF. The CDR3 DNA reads TGTGCCAGCAGCGTAGGGACAGCGAACACTGAAGCTTTCTTT. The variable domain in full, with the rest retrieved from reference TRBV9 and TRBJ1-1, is DSGVTQTPKHLITATGQRVTLRCSPRSGDLSVYWYQQSLDQGLQFLIQYYNGEERAKGNILERFSAQQFPDLHSELNLSSLELGDSALYFCASSVGTANTEAFFGQGTRLTVV.

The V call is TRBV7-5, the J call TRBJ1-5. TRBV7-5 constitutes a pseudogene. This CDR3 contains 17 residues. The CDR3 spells CARSSESGGKPNQPQHF. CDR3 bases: TGTGCCAGAAGCTCCGAGTCGGGGGGCAAACCCAATCAGCCCCAGCATTTT.

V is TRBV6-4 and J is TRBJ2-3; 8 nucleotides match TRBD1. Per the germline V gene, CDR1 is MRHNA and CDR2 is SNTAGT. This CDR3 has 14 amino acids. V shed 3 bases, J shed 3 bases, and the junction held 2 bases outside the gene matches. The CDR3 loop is CASSEDRATDTQYF. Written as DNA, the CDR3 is TGTGCCAGCAGTGAGGACAGGGCGACAGATACGCAGTATTTT.

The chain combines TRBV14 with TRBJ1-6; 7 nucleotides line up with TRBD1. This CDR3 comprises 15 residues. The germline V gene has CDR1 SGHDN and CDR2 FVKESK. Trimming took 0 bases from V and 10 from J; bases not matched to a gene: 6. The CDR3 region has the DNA TGTGCCAGCAGCCAAGATCCAGGGGGTCGCTCACCCCTCCACTTT. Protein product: CASSQDPGGRSPLHF.

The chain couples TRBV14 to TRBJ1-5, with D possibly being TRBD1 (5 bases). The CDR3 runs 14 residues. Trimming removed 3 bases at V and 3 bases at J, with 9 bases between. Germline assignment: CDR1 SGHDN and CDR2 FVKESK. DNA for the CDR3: TGTGCCAGCAGCCACCGGGGCCCCAATCAGCCCCAGCATTTT. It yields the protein CASSHRGPNQPQHF.

CDR3 in amino acids: CASSPTGAPDGYTF. Written as DNA, the CDR3 is TGTGCCAGCAGCCCAACAGGGGCCCCAGATGGCTACACCTTC. The chain employs TRBV11-1 and TRBJ1-2; 7 bases map to TRBD1. V shed 5 bases and J 6 bases; nucleotides not matched to a gene: 9. CDR1 is SGHAT, CDR2 FQDESV, per germline (reference sequence). This CDR3 is built from 14 residues.

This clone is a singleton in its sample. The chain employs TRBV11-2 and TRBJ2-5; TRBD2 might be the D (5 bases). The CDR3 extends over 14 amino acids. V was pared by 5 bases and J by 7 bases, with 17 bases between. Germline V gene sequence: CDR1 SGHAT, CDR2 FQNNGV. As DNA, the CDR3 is TGTGCCAGCAGCCCCTCGGCGCGGGTTAGGACCCAGTACTTC. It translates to CASSPSARVRTQYF.

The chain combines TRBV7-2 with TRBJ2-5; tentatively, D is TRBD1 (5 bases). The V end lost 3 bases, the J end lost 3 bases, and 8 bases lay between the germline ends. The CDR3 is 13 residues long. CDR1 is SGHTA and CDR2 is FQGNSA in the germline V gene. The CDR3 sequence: CASSFDREETQYF. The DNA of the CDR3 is TGTGCCAGCAGCTTTGACAGAGAAGAGACCCAGTACTTC.